The 29 T cell receptor beta chains below all came from one sample that was sequenced in a study of T cell clonality in common variable immunodeficiency. Study-level findings and limits: Fewer deletions and N-nucleotide insertions were reportedly seen in common variable immunodeficiency TCR beta sequences.

The assay was immunoSEQ multiplex PCR, and TCRdb's table has in-frame clones only and misses some. Captured here are around 40,000 clones, none seen once; the top ten comprise 5% to 6.5%. No antigen is known for these receptors. Sequenced input: peripheral blood mononuclear cells. The receptors shown here come from a human donor with common variable immunodeficiency.

This clone was found a few times. The read halts 3 residues ahead of the CDR3 end, with the missing end drawn from the germline J gene. This rearrangement joins TRBV7-8 to TRBJ2-4; D perhaps matches TRBD2 (7 bases). The CDR3 runs to 16 residues. Trimming removed 5 bases at V and 6 bases at J, with 20 bases between. Germline CDR1 is SGHVS and CDR2 is FQNEAQ. This CDR3 is CASSDDWAGAVNIQYF. Partial CDR3 DNA: TGTGCCAGCAGCGATGACTGGGCGGGGGCCGTAAACATT. The complete variable domain, with remaining parts taken from reference TRBV7-8 and TRBJ2-4, reads GAGVSQSPRYKVAKRGQDVALRCDPISGHVSLFWYQQALGQGPEFLTYFQNEAQLDKSGLPSDRFFAERPEGSVSTLKIQRTQQEDSAVYLCASSDDWAGAVNIQYFGAGTRLSVL.

Note on this clone: The CDR3 is cut off 3 residues early in the read; its end comes from the germline J gene. The V gene is TRBV18, the J gene TRBJ1-3; TRBD1 matches 9 bases. The CDR3 is 16 residues long. Unmatched junction bases numbered 7, after V lost 3 bases and J lost 4 bases. Germline V CDR1 and CDR2: KGHSH, LQKENI. The CDR3 is CASSPTGTGSGNTIYF. The sequenced CDR3 bases are TGTGCCAGCTCACCGACCGGGACAGGGTCAGGAAACACC. Full variable domain (rest looked up from reference TRBV18 and TRBJ1-3): NAGVMQNPRHLVRRRGQEARLRCSPMKGHSHVYWYRQLPEEGLKFMVYLQKENIIDESGMPKERFSAEFPKEGPSILRIQQVVRGDSAAYFCASSPTGTGSGNTIYFGEGSWLTVV.

With respect to this clone: With the read ending 3 residues before the CDR3 end, the germline J gene is used to fill in that end. The V and J genes are TRBV18 and TRBJ2-1; 7 bases line up with TRBD2. Losses at the gene ends were 3 bases for V and 0 bases for J; bases not matched to a gene: 5. Germline V gene data show CDR1 as KGHSH and CDR2 as LQKENI. This CDR3 is 16 amino acids long. The part of the CDR3 DNA that was read is TGTGCCAGCTCACCGGTCGGGGGGTCCTCCTACAATGAG. Translating it yields CASSPVGGSSYNE. The whole CDR3 reads CASSPVGGSSYNEQFF.

Ten or more counts support this clone. The read finishes 3 residues shy of the CDR3 end, and the germline J gene is used to complete it. The chain carries TRBV5-1 and TRBJ1-6; D may be TRBD1 (5 bases). The CDR3 consists of 14 residues. Germline V gene lookup returns CDR1 SGHRS and CDR2 YFSETQ. V was clipped by 1 base and J by 9 bases, with 11 bases between them. CDR3 bases read: TGCGCCAGCAGCTTGATCCAGGGCAGTTCACCC. Protein: CASSLIQGSSP. The full CDR3 protein reads CASSLIQGSSPLHF. Full variable domain (outside the CDR3, taken from reference TRBV5-1 and TRBJ1-6): KAGVTQTPRYLIKTRGQQVTLSCSPISGHRSVSWYQQTPGQGLQFLFEYFSETQRNKGNFPGRFSGRQFSNSRSEMNVSTLELGDSALYLCASSLIQGSSPLHFGNGTRLTVT.

This clone has ten or more counts. The read gets to within 3 residues of the CDR3 end, and the germline J gene fills in the rest. This rearrangement joins TRBV20-1 to TRBJ1-4; D possibly corresponds to TRBD1 (6 bases). With 3 bases removed from V and 8 bases from J, the gap between germline ends came to 22 bases. The V gene's germline CDR1 is DFQATT and CDR2 SNEGSKA (reference sequence). CDR3 length equals 16 residues. The CDR3 loop is CSASGRGPLVGEKLFF. Incomplete CDR3 DNA: TGCAGTGCTAGCGGCAGGGGCCCTTTGGTAGGCGAAAAA.

This clone occurred many times. The CDR3 end is not reached by the read, which stops 3 residues before it; the germline J gene fills it in. V is TRBV6-1 and J is TRBJ2-1; 10 nucleotides line up with TRBD1. Germline CDR1 is MNHNS and CDR2 is SASEGT. The CDR3 is made up of 15 amino acids. Losses at the gene ends were 3 bases for V and 5 bases for J; bases not matched to a gene: 4. The sequenced part of the CDR3 DNA is TGTGCCAGCAGTGATCGGGACAGGGGCCACAATGAG. Amino acid sequence: CASSDRDRGHNE. The entire CDR3 sequence reads CASSDRDRGHNEQFF.

The sample holds many counts of this clone. The read halts 3 residues ahead of the CDR3 end, with the missing end drawn from the germline J gene. V and J are TRBV29-1 and TRBJ2-6; 8 positions match TRBD1. With V trimmed by 7 bases and J by 1 base, 3 bases remained unmatched. From germline, CDR1 is SQVTM and CDR2 ANQGSEA. CDR3 length: 14 amino acids. The covered CDR3 bases are TGCAGCGCTAGGACAGGGTCTGGGGCCAACGTC. Protein: CSARTGSGANV. The CDR3 reads in full as CSARTGSGANVLTF.

With respect to this clone: The read ends 3 residues shy of where the CDR3 ends; the end is completed using the germline J gene. The V call is TRBV19, the J call TRBJ1-2; a possible D gene is TRBD1 (6 bases). The germline V gene has CDR1 LNHDA and CDR2 SQIVND (reference sequence). V gave up 10 bases and J gave up 3 bases, with 12 bases separating them. The CDR3 runs to 12 residues. The DNA read from the CDR3 is TGTGCCACTGGTTCAGGGGACTATGGC. Residues: CATGSGDYG. The full CDR3 protein reads CATGSGDYGYTF.

Turning to this clone: The read falls 3 residues short of the CDR3 end, and the missing part is taken from the germline J gene. The rearrangement links TRBV7-2 to TRBJ2-7; TRBD2 matches 7 bases. Trimming cost V 3 bases and J 2 bases; bases outside gene matches: 1. Germline V lookup: CDR1 SGHTA, CDR2 FQGNSA. This CDR3 contains 13 residues. CDR3 region: CASSLRETYEQYF. Partial CDR3 DNA: TGTGCCAGCAGCTTGCGGGAGACCTACGAG.

There are a few counts of this clone. CDR3 bases read: TGTGCCAGCAGCCTCACAGATACG. Translation: CASSLTDT. From start to end, the CDR3 is CASSLTDTQYF. The chain uses TRBV7-3 and TRBJ2-3; D remains unclear. Sequencing ends 3 residues short of the CDR3 end; the germline J gene provides the rest. Germline CDR1 reads SGHTA; CDR2 reads FQGTGA. V dropped 5 bases and J dropped 2 bases, with 2 bases sitting between them. This CDR3 is built from 11 residues.

As concerns this clone: The CDR3 extends 3 residues past the end of the read, so its final part is completed from the germline J gene. This chain uses TRBV18 with TRBJ2-1; possibly TRBD1 for D (6 bases). CDR3 length: 16 amino acids. V was shortened by 2 bases and J by 6 bases, with 17 bases between the two germline ends. Germline CDR1 and CDR2: KGHSH and LQKENI. The CDR3 spells CASSPGVGRGGNEQFF. CDR3 DNA, as far as it was read: TGTGCCAGCTCACCAGGGGTTGGCAGGGGTGGCAATGAG.

This clone was observed at least ten times. The sequence runs out 3 residues before the end of the CDR3; the remainder is reconstructed from the germline J gene. V usage is TRBV20-1 and J usage is TRBJ2-1, with 11 bases identical to TRBD2. The CDR3 is 14 amino acids. Looked up from germline, CDR1 is DFQATT and CDR2 is SNEGSKA (reference sequence). With V trimmed by 5 bases and J by 6 bases, 6 bases remained unmatched. CDR3 DNA, as far as it was read: TGCAGTGCTGTTAGCGGGGGGGCGTCCAATGAG. Translated, it gives CSAVSGGASNE. The complete CDR3 sequence is CSAVSGGASNEQFF.

This clone was counted between two and nine times. The CDR3 end falls 3 residues outside the read, so it is completed with the germline J gene. The chain has TRBV30 and TRBJ2-7; the match to TRBD1 covers 9 bases. The CDR3 sequence is 12 residues long. Germline CDR1 and CDR2: GTSNPN and SVGIG (reference sequence). Trimming took 5 bases from V and 2 from J; bases not matched to a gene: 1. The sequenced CDR3 bases are TGTGCCTGGGGACAGGGGACCTACGAG. As protein: CAWGQGTYE. The full-length CDR3 reads as CAWGQGTYEQYF.

At least ten counts were recorded for this clone. The observed sequence ends 3 residues before the CDR3 terminus, with the missing tail filled in from the germline J gene. V is TRBV2 and J is TRBJ2-3, with 7 nucleotides matching TRBD2. The CDR3 covers 14 residues. CDR1 is SNHLY, CDR2 FYNNEI, per germline. J gave up 2 bases and V 3 bases, and 2 bases lay outside the gene matches. The CDR3 protein is CASSDLADTDTQYF. CDR3 DNA, as far as it was read: TGTGCCAGCAGTGATCTAGCGGACACAGATACG. The full variable domain, completed using reference TRBV2 and TRBJ2-3, is EPEVTQTPSHQVTQMGQEVILRCVPISNHLYFYWYRQILGQKVEFLVSFYNNEISEKSEIFDDQFSVERPDGSNFTLKIRSTKLEDSAMYFCASSDLADTDTQYFGPGTRLTVL.

This clone has only a few counts. The sequenced fragment ends 3 residues before the CDR3 boundary, so the rest is inferred from the germline J gene. Different DNA sequences within this sample yield the same CDR3. V and J are TRBV18 and TRBJ2-3; 14 bases are shared with TRBD2. J was trimmed by 4 bases and V by 6 bases; bases with no gene match: 12. Looked up from germline, CDR1 is KGHSH and CDR2 is LQKENI. The CDR3 totals 18 residues. Incomplete CDR3 DNA: TGTGCCAGCTCCCTAGGGACTAGCGGGAGTGGGAGGCCAGATACG. Translated: CASSLGTSGSGRPDT. In full, the CDR3 reads CASSLGTSGSGRPDTQYF.

For this clone: From the germline J gene comes the end of the CDR3, since the read stops 3 residues before it. This chain joins TRBV7-7 and TRBJ2-2, with TRBD1 as a possible D gene (5 bases). The V end lost 4 bases, the J end lost 1 base, and 7 bases lay between the germline ends. Germline assignment: CDR1 SSHAT and CDR2 FNYEAQ (reference sequence). The CDR3 has 14 amino acids. CDR3 DNA, as far as it was read: TGTGCCAGCAGCTCTGGACAGAACACCGGGGAG. It translates to CASSSGQNTGE. The entire CDR3 protein reads CASSSGQNTGELFF.

Points on this clone: The missing CDR3 end, 3 residues past where the read stops, is filled in from the germline J gene. The chain joins TRBV6-2 or TRBV6-3 to TRBJ2-7; 7 bases match TRBD1. Trimming at V came to 10 bases and at J to 2 bases, leaving 5 bases not matched to a gene. The CDR3 spans 12 residues. CDR1 MNHEY and CDR2 SVGEGT come from the germline V gene. CDR3 in amino acids: CATRQGPYEQYF. The covered CDR3 bases are TGTGCCACCAGACAGGGCCCCTACGAG.

This clone was seen more than once but under ten times. The CDR3 end is not reached by the read, which stops 3 residues before it; the germline J gene fills it in. J is TRBJ2-7 and V is TRBV2; 7 bases line up with TRBD1. The CDR3 covers 14 residues. Per the germline V gene, CDR1 is SNHLY and CDR2 is FYNNEI. V was pared by 8 bases and J by 0 bases, with 7 bases of the junction left unmatched. Partial CDR3 DNA: TGTGCCAGCGATAACGCAGGGGGCTCCTACGAG. The encoded protein is CASDNAGGSYE. The whole CDR3 region reads CASDNAGGSYEQYF.

In its sample, this clone was seen many times. The sequence runs out 3 residues before the end of the CDR3; the remainder is reconstructed from the germline J gene. The rearrangement links TRBV7-9 to TRBJ2-1; a weak D match, TRBD2 (5 bases). CDR3 length: 14 amino acids. V lost 4 bases, J lost 9 bases, and 16 bases lay in between. Germline CDR1 reads SEHNR; CDR2 reads FQNEAQ (reference sequence). CDR3 sequence: CASSYRLAEVEQFF. Partial CDR3 DNA: TGTGCCAGCAGCTATCGGCTAGCCGAGGTTGAG.

This clone was seen only a few times. The missing CDR3 end, 3 residues past where the read stops, is filled in from the germline J gene. The chain couples TRBV7-9 to TRBJ1-4; 8 bases map to TRBD1. The CDR3 has 13 amino acids. The V gene end was trimmed by 4 bases and the J gene end by 8 bases; junction bases not matched to a gene: 3. Germline-derived CDR1 and CDR2 are SEHNR and FQNEAQ (reference sequence). CDR3 residues: CASSSTGEEKLFF. Incomplete CDR3 DNA: TGTGCCAGCAGCTCGACAGGGGAAGAAAAA.

This clone appeared a few times. The read ends 3 residues before the CDR3 terminus; that terminus is restored from the germline J gene. The genes are TRBV7-6 and TRBJ2-2; 7 bases map to TRBD1. This CDR3 spans 17 amino acids. V was clipped by 1 base and J by 0 bases; unmatched bases: 5. CDR1 is SGHVS and CDR2 is FNYEAQ in the germline V gene. Partial CDR3 DNA: TGTGCCAGCAGCTTAGTTGCTGGGACAGCGAACACCGGGGAG. It is translated as CASSLVAGTANTGE. The entire CDR3 reads CASSLVAGTANTGELFF.

This clone was detected many times. This chain's CDR3 is CASSYRGEGLYEQYF. The CDR3 bases that were read are TGTGCCAGCAGTTACAGAGGGGAGGGGCTTTACGAG. The genes are TRBV6-2 or TRBV6-3 and TRBJ2-7; 7 bases fit TRBD2. Read sequence stops 3 residues before the CDR3 end, and the germline J gene provides the missing end. After removal of 2 bases from V and 4 bases from J, the junction contained 8 bases not matched to a gene. This CDR3 has 15 residues. The V gene's germline CDR1 is MNHEY and CDR2 SVGEGT.

Ten or more counts support this clone. The CDR3 extends 3 residues past the end of the read, so its final part is completed from the germline J gene. The chain joins TRBV29-1 to TRBJ2-1; weak D call: TRBD2 (7 bases). The CDR3 sequence is 15 residues long. The V end lost 6 bases, the J end lost 7 bases, and 22 bases lay between the germline ends. Per germline, CDR1 SQVTM and CDR2 ANQGSEA. CDR3 protein: CSVGGGPGEVNEQFF. Partial CDR3 DNA: TGCAGCGTGGGGGGGGGCCCGGGGGAGGTAAATGAG.

This clone was picked up many times. The observed sequence ends 3 residues before the CDR3 terminus, with the missing tail filled in from the germline J gene. The chain recombines TRBV29-1 with TRBJ2-1; 9 bases agree with TRBD1. The trim removed 4 bases at V and 6 bases at J, leaving 7 bases unmatched. Germline V gene sequence: CDR1 SQVTM, CDR2 ANQGSEA. The CDR3 length is 14 residues. CDR3 DNA (partial): TGCAGCGTTGGGCTAGACAGGGGGAGCAATGAG. Translation: CSVGLDRGSNE. In full, the CDR3 is CSVGLDRGSNEQFF.

This clone was picked up a small number of times. Compared with germline, one end of the junction differs, possibly owing to a read error. The read terminates 3 residues ahead of where the CDR3 ends, so the germline J gene completes it. The chain has TRBV2 and TRBJ2-5; no clear D gene. CDR3 length: 16 residues. The V gene's germline CDR1 is SNHLY and CDR2 FYNNEI. The CDR3 spells CASREGDISTQETQYF. CDR3 DNA, as far as it was read: TGTGCCAGCAGAGAAGGAGACATCTCAACACAAGAGACC.

This clone was seen ten or more times. The read ends 3 residues shy of where the CDR3 ends; the end is completed using the germline J gene. The V and J genes are TRBV10-3 and TRBJ2-1; D may be TRBD2 (5 bases). Per the germline V gene, CDR1 is ENHRY and CDR2 is SYGVKD. The CDR3 sequence is 12 residues long. The germline V and J ends were trimmed by 5 bases and 8 bases, with 10 bases remaining between them. The CDR3 reads CAISLDSDEQFF. The DNA read from the CDR3 is TGTGCCATCAGTTTGGACTCAGATGAG.

There are a few counts of this clone. The read falls 3 residues short of the CDR3 end, and the missing part is taken from the germline J gene. The V call is TRBV2, the J call TRBJ2-1, with 11 bases identical to TRBD2. CDR3 length: 15 residues. The germline V gene has CDR1 SNHLY and CDR2 FYNNEI. V lost 4 bases, J lost 6 bases, and 5 bases stayed unmatched. CDR3 residues: CASSATSGGVNEQFF. CDR3 DNA (partial): TGTGCCAGCAGTGCAACTAGCGGGGGTGTCAATGAG.

This clone was found many times. The read ends 3 residues early relative to the CDR3; the germline J gene fills the gap. The chain couples TRBV30 to TRBJ2-7; D may be TRBD1 (6 bases). This CDR3 is 12 amino acids long. In germline, CDR1 is GTSNPN, CDR2 SVGIG (reference sequence). The V and J ends lost 3 bases and 4 bases respectively, with 10 bases between them. The chain's CDR3 is CAWSGTRYEQYF. CDR3 DNA, as far as it was read: TGTGCCTGGAGCGGGACACGGTACGAG.

This clone occurred a few times. Read data end 3 residues before the CDR3 end; the end is taken from the germline J gene. The chain has TRBV18 and TRBJ1-5; TRBD1 aligns across 9 bases. Germline CDR1 reads KGHSH; CDR2 reads LQKENI. Trimming cost V 6 bases and J 1 base; bases outside gene matches: 7. The CDR3 totals 16 residues. The CDR3 loop reads CASSDPTGGSNQPQHF. The DNA read from the CDR3 is TGTGCCAGCTCCGACCCGACAGGGGGGAGCAATCAGCCC.